These 16 T cell receptor beta chains came from one sample sequenced in a study of blood T cell repertoires in COVID-19. The method was immunoSEQ multiplex PCR; TCRdb's version includes in-frame clones alone and lacks a portion of them. The table includes a few hundred thousand clones, over 70% detected once. Material for sequencing was peripheral blood. These receptors were obtained from a human donor in a cohort sampled during active COVID-19.

This clone has just a few counts. The J gene is TRBJ2-2, the V gene TRBV15; 7 bases align to TRBD2. The CDR3 has 15 amino acids. Germline trimming cut 0 bases from V and 6 bases from J; bases unmatched to any gene: 4. CDR1 and CDR2 (germline): LNHNV, YYDKDF (reference sequence). In DNA, the CDR3 is TGTGCCACCAGCAGAGAAGGGAGGGCCCCCGGGGAGCTGTTTTTT. Amino acids: CATSREGRAPGELFF.

In this sample, this clone turned up a few times. This chain connects TRBV18 to TRBJ2-2, with D possibly TRBD1 on 5 matching bases. The CDR3 extends over 18 amino acids. Germline CDR1 and CDR2: KGHSH and LQKENI. Trimming left V 1 base short and J 1 base short, with 16 bases between. The CDR3 protein is CASSPHAIDSLNTGELFF. CDR3 coding DNA: TGTGCCAGCTCACCACACGCTATCGACAGCTTGAACACCGGGGAGCTGTTTTTT.

This clone was observed a handful of times. The chain joins TRBV14 to TRBJ1-6; 8 bases align to TRBD1. CDR3 length equals 13 residues. After removal of 7 bases from V and 9 bases from J, the junction contained 5 bases not matched to a gene. Germline loops: CDR1 SGHDN, CDR2 FVKESK. CDR3 loop: CASNRQGASPLHF. CDR3 DNA sequence: TGTGCCAGCAATCGTCAGGGGGCTTCACCCCTCCACTTT. The entire variable domain, with the rest obtained from reference TRBV14 and TRBJ1-6, is as follows: EAGVTQFPSHSVIEKGQTVTLRCDPISGHDNLYWYRRVMGKEIKFLLHFVKESKQDESGMPNNRFLAERTGGTYSTLKVQPAELEDSGVYFCASNRQGASPLHFGNGTRLTVT.

V usage is TRBV6-5 and J usage is TRBJ2-2; 8 bases are shared with TRBD1. The CDR3 length is 14 residues. J lost 7 bases, V lost 6 bases, and 7 bases had no gene match. The V gene's germline CDR1 is MNHEY and CDR2 SVGAGI. CDR3 DNA: TGTGCCAGCAGAAACAGGGGGAGTCACGGGGAGCTGTTTTTT. This gives the protein CASRNRGSHGELFF.

This chain joins TRBV14 and TRBJ1-1, with D unclear. The CDR3 is 13 residues long. Germline V lookup: CDR1 SGHDN, CDR2 FVKESK. V lost 10 bases and J 0 bases, leaving 12 bases between the germline ends. CDR3 DNA sequence: TGTGCCACCAGGAGGCAGATGAACACTGAAGCTTTCTTT. Its protein product is CATRRQMNTEAFF.

V gene TRBV5-8 combines with J gene TRBJ2-1; TRBD2 matches at 9 bases. This CDR3 region has 16 residues. V was clipped by 0 bases and J by 8 bases; unmatched bases: 9. The germline CDR1 and CDR2 sequences are SGHTS and YDEGEE. CDR3 in DNA: TGTGCCAGCAGCTTGGGGGCGGGAGGGCCTATATATGAGCAGTTCTTC. This sequence encodes CASSLGAGGPIYEQFF.

Remarks on this clone: The missing conserved phenylalanine or tryptophan at the end of this CDR3 makes a read error likely. The limits of the CDR3 on the DNA are not certain, so only TCRdb's listed CDR3 is given. This chain uses TRBV5-8 with TRBJ1-1. The CDR3 contains 9 residues when both ends are counted. Germline loops: CDR1 SGHTS, CDR2 YDEGEE. The CDR3 sequence: CASSYPPRG.

The chain has TRBV6-5 and TRBJ1-1; D perhaps matches TRBD1 (5 bases). V was trimmed by 7 bases and J by 7 bases, leaving 16 bases between them. The CDR3 is 13 amino acids. Germline-derived CDR1 and CDR2 are MNHEY and SVGAGI. The CDR3 DNA sequence: TGTGCCAGCAAGAACGCGGCAGGGCGTGAAGCTTTCTTT. Protein sequence: CASKNAAGREAFF.

The chain carries TRBV6-5 and TRBJ1-2; 8 bases are a match to TRBD1. This CDR3 is built from 14 residues. Trimming removed 6 bases from V and 4 bases from J; junction bases left unmatched: 7. Per the germline V gene, CDR1 is MNHEY and CDR2 is SVGAGI. CDR3 sequence (DNA): TGTGCCAGCAGAAAAGGACAGGGTGGCTATGGCTACACCTTC. This translates into CASRKGQGGYGYTF.

This clone has only one observation. The V gene is TRBV13, the J gene TRBJ2-5; TRBD2 might be the D (6 bases). Per germline, CDR1 PRHDT and CDR2 FYEKMQ (reference sequence). There are 14 residues in the CDR3. Trimming pared 2 bases from V and 5 bases from J, leaving 12 bases between. CDR3 amino acids: CASSLKLAAETQYF. CDR3 bases: TGTGCCAGCAGCTTAAAACTAGCAGCCGAGACCCAGTACTTC. Full variable domain (remainder filled in from reference TRBV13 and TRBJ2-5): AAGVIQSPRHLIKEKRETATLKCYPIPRHDTVYWYQQGPGQDPQFLISFYEKMQSDKGSIPDRFSAQQFSDYHSELNMSSLELGDSALYFCASSLKLAAETQYFGPGTRLLVL.

This clone was seen a few times. V and J are TRBV7-9 and TRBJ1-1, with a tentative D call TRBD1 (6 bases). CDR1 is SEHNR and CDR2 is FQNEAQ in the germline V gene (reference sequence). The germline V and J ends were trimmed by 3 bases and 1 base, with 9 bases remaining between them. This CDR3 spans 14 amino acids. Here the CDR3 reads CASSLSGANTEAFF. The CDR3 DNA reads TGTGCCAGCAGCTTGTCAGGGGCGAACACTGAAGCTTTCTTT.

V gene TRBV2 combines with J gene TRBJ2-1; D not resolved. Trimming stripped 2 bases from V and 9 bases from J, with 14 bases between. The CDR3 spans 14 residues. Germline CDR1 SNHLY, CDR2 FYNNEI. The CDR3 DNA reads as TGTGCCAGCAGTGAATTTGGGCTTGACGGTGAGCAGTTCTTC. Translation: CASSEFGLDGEQFF.

The J gene is TRBJ1-5, the V gene TRBV28; the match to TRBD1 covers 7 bases. With 5 bases clipped from V and 7 bases from J, the junction kept 11 bases outside the gene matches. The CDR3 contains 15 residues. CDR1 and CDR2 (germline): MDHEN, SYDVKM. CDR3 sequence: CASSAHEGALQPQHF. The CDR3 DNA follows: TGTGCCAGCAGTGCACATGAGGGGGCACTCCAGCCCCAGCATTTT. The full variable domain, with the rest looked up from reference TRBV28 and TRBJ1-5, is DVKVTQSSRYLVKRTGEKVFLECVQDMDHENMFWYRQDPGLGLRLIYFSYDVKMKEKGDIPEGYSVSREKKERFSLILESASTNQTSMYLCASSAHEGALQPQHFGDGTRLSIL.

The chain uses TRBV5-1 and TRBJ1-2; 10 bases are a match to TRBD1. This CDR3 region has 14 residues. The junction had 5 bases not matched to a gene; V was cut back by 5 bases and J by 4 bases. Germline CDR1 reads SGHRS; CDR2 reads YFSETQ. CDR3 coding DNA: TGCGCCAGCAGTACCGGGACAGGGGTCTATGGCTACACCTTC. Amino acid sequence: CASSTGTGVYGYTF.

J is TRBJ2-5 and V is TRBV11-2; 10 nucleotides align to TRBD2. Germline-derived CDR1 and CDR2 are SGHAT and FQNNGV. The CDR3 contains 20 residues. J was trimmed by 3 bases and V by 0 bases; bases with no gene match: 16. The CDR3 DNA follows: TGTGCCAGCAGCTTAGAATTTACGGGGCTAGCGGGGGATTTGGAAGAGACCCAGTACTTC. This sequence encodes CASSLEFTGLAGDLEETQYF.

The chain carries TRBV24-1 and TRBJ1-5; no clear D gene. Between the trimmed V and J ends, which lost 9 bases and 5 bases, there was a span of 10 bases. Germline loops: CDR1 KGHDR, CDR2 SFDVKD. The CDR3 sequence is 12 residues long. CDR3 sequence: CATLVCDQPQHF. The CDR3 DNA follows: TGTGCCACCCTAGTATGCGATCAGCCCCAGCATTTT.